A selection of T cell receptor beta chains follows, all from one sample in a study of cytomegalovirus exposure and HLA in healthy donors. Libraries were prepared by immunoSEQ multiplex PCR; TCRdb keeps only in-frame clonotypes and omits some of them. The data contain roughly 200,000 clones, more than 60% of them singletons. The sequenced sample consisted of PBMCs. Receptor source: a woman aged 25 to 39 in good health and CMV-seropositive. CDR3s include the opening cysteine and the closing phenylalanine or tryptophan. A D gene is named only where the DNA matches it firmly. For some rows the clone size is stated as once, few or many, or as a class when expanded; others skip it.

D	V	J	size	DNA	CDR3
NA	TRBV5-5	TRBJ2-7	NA	TGTGCCAGCAGACGACAGTTCTCCTACGAGCAGTACTTC	CASRRQFSYEQYF
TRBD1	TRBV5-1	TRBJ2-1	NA	TGCGCCAGCAGCTTTGAGGGACAGGGCTACAATGAGCAGTTCTTC	CASSFEGQGYNEQFF
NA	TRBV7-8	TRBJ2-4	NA	TGTGCCAGCAGCTTACGACATCCGGCAGGGTGGGACAAAAACATTCAGTACTTC	CASSLRHPAGWDKNIQYF
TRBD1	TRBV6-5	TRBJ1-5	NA	TGTGCCAGCAGTTACGCGGGACAGGGGTTGGATCAGCCCCAGCATTTT	CASSYAGQGLDQPQHF
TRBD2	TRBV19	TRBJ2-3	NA	TGTGCCAGTACCGCGCTCCCGGGACTAGCGGGAGTTAGGCCAGATACGCAGTATTTT	CASTALPGLAGVRPDTQYF
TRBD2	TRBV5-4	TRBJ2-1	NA	TGTGCCAGCAGCTTCAATAGCGGGGGCTACAATGAGCAGTTCTTC	CASSFNSGGYNEQFF
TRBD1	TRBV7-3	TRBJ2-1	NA	TGTGCCAGCAGCGTGACAGGGGCCGATGAGCAGTTCTTC	CASSVTGADEQFF
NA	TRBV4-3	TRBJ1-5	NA	TGCGCCAGCAGCCTCGCGTTGGGCCAGCCCCAGCATTTT	CASSLALGQPQHF
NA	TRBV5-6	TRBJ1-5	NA	TGTGCCAGCAGTCCACAGAGTTGGGATCAGCCCCAGCATTTT	CASSPQSWDQPQHF
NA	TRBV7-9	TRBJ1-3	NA	TGTGCCAGCAGTCCTACGCGGGGGTCCTCTGGAAACACCATATATTTT	CASSPTRGSSGNTIYF
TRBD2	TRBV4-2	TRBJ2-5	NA	TGTGCCAGCAGCCAGAATCCGGGACTAGCGGGGGGTGCGACCCAGTACTTC	CASSQNPGLAGGATQYF
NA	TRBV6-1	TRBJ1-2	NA	TGTGCCAGCAGTGAACGACCGCGGAACTACGTCTATGGCTACACCTTC	CASSERPRNYVYGYTF
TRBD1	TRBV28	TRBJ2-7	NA	TGTGCCAGCAGTTCCCCCGGGACAGACCAGTACTTC	CASSSPGTDQYF
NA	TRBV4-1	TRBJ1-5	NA	TGCGCCAGCAGCCAAGATAGGGGAATCCCCCAGCATTTT	CASSQDRGIPQHF
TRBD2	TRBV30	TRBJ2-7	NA	TGTGCCTGGAGCCGGGGGGGCTACGAGCAGTACTTC	CAWSRGGYEQYF
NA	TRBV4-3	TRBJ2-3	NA	TGCGCCAGCAGCCAAGATTTTGATCAGGCGCAGTATTTT	CASSQDFDQAQYF
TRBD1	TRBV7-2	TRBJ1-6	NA	TGTGCCAGCAGTAGATGGACAGGGCAAGGTTCACCCCTCCACTTT	CASSRWTGQGSPLHF
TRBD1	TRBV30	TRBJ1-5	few	TGTGCCTGGGACTTGGACAGGAGGGGAAATCAGCCCCAGCATTTT	CAWDLDRRGNQPQHF
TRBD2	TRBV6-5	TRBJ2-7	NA	TGTGCCAGCAGTTACTCGAGGGGCGGGGGGGCCCACGAGCAGTACTTC	CASSYSRGGGAHEQYF
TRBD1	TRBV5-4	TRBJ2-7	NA	TGTGCCAGCAGCTCCAAAAAGGGGACAGGGACTGTGGAGCAGTACTTC	CASSSKKGTGTVEQYF
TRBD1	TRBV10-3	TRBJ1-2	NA	TGTGCCATCCGACCTGGACAGGGGGCGCGTGGCTACACCTTC	CAIRPGQGARGYTF
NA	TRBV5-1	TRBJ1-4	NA	TGCGCCAGCAGCCTGCCGGGGGACGGAGTCGAAAAACTGTTTTTT	CASSLPGDGVEKLFF
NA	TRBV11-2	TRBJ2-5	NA	TGTGCCAGCAGCCTCCTAGAGACCCAGTACTTC	CASSLLETQYF
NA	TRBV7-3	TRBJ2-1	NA	TGTGCCAGCAGCCAGTCAGGCAATGAGCAGTTCTTC	CASSQSGNEQFF
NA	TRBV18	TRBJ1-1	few	TGTGCCAGCTCGCTAACAGACGGGAACACTGAAGCTTTCTTT	CASSLTDGNTEAFF
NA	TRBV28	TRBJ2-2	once	TGTGCCAGCAGTTTCGGAGGGATTGGGGCCGGGGAGCTGTTTTTT	CASSFGGIGAGELFF
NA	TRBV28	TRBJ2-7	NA	TGTGCCACCGAGGGGGTCTCCTACGAGCAGTACTTC	CATEGVSYEQYF
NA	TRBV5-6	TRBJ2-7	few	TGTGCCAGCAGCTTGGCCGGTTCCTACGAGCAGTACTTC	CASSLAGSYEQYF
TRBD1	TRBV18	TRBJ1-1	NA	TGTGCCAGCTCCGGACTCACAGGGGGCACTGAAGCTTTCTTT	CASSGLTGGTEAFF
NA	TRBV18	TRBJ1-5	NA	TGTGCCAGCTCACCCCGGAGGGATAATCAGCCCCAGCATTTT	CASSPRRDNQPQHF
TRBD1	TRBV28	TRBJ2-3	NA	TGTGCCAGCAGTCCGGGACAGGAGGCAGATACGCAGTATTTT	CASSPGQEADTQYF
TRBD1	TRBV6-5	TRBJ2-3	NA	TGTGCCACCGTCGGGGACAGGGGTCCAGATACGCAGTATTTT	CATVGDRGPDTQYF
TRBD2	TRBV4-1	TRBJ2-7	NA	TGCGCCACCAGCCAAGCCGAACTAGCGGGGCTGACCTACGAGCAGTACTTC	CATSQAELAGLTYEQYF
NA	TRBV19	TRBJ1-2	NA	TGTGCCAGTAGTGGGGGGAGCCTATCGAACTATGGCTACACCTTC	CASSGGSLSNYGYTF
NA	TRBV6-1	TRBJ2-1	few	TGTGCCAGCAGCCGGGAAGGTAGCGGAGGGAATGAGCAGTTCTTC	CASSREGSGGNEQFF
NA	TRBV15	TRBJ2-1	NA	TGTGCCACCAGCAGAGATCGTACGGACTCGGCGGGGCCGTTCTTC	CATSRDRTDSAGPFF
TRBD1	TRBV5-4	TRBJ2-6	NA	TGTGCCAGCAGCTCATTCGGTGGGACAGGGAGCGCCGGGACTTTC	CASSSFGGTGSAGTF
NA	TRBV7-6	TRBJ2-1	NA	TGTGCCAGCACCGGTCCGGGAATGGGAAACTACAATGAGCAGTTCTTC	CASTGPGMGNYNEQFF